This T cell receptor beta chain was captured by sequencing in a study of blood T cell repertoires in COVID-19. Study context: Acute and convalescent COVID-19 samples came from the United States, Italy and Spain. PBMCs, B-cell-depleted T cells, or T cells provided the cDNA or gDNA that made up the material.

Germline loops: CDR1 LGHDT, CDR2 YNNKEL (reference sequence). The CDR3 contains 14 residues. V shed 9 bases and J 3 bases; nucleotides not matched to a gene: 8. In the original processing: Estimation of nucleated cell counts relied on the amplification of reference gene primers. Clones were read by immunoSEQ multiplex PCR, and TCRdb kept only the in-frame ones, dropping some. Clonal size and the V and J genes are those of that table, whereas D and trimming came from the DNA. The table records around 140,000 clones, about nine tenths of them present only once. J is TRBJ2-3 and V is TRBV3-1 (or the pseudogene TRBV3-2), with 8 bases aligning to TRBD2. The receptor was isolated from a woman aged 45-60 years with acute or convalescent COVID-19. The sequenced material came from peripheral blood. The CDR3 region has the DNA TGTGCCAGTGGGGCGGGAGGTTCAACAGATACGCAGTATTTT. Its protein is CASGAGGSTDTQYF.